Each of the 13 T cell receptor beta chains below was sequenced from the same sample in a study of patients and donors after allogeneic stem cell transplantation. TCRdb re-derived calls from the RT-PCR reads in MiXCR, one entry per CDR3 protein. The table lists hundreds of thousands of distinct CDR3 sequences, 16% of them singletons. The sample consisted of blood, either unsorted or a sorted T cell fraction (not recorded which). These receptors originate from a human donor who was either an allogeneic HSCT recipient or a stem cell or donor lymphocyte infusion donor (not recorded which). It is not recorded whose cells these are; they may come from a transplant donor.

DNA of the CDR3: TGTGCCAGCAGTACGGCTTGGGGGGGCTCCTACGAGCAGTACTTC. Translated: CASSTAWGGSYEQYF. The chain is built from TRBV6-1 and TRBJ2-7, with 7 bases that match TRBD2. CDR1 is MNHNS and CDR2 is SASEGT in the germline V gene. The CDR3 runs 15 residues. Trimming cost V 5 bases and J 0 bases; bases outside gene matches: 7.

This clonotype was recorded many times. This chain joins TRBV15 and TRBJ2-7; D tentatively fits TRBD1 or TRBD2 (5 bases each). The CDR3 is made up of 14 amino acids. Deletions cut 0 bases from V and 4 bases from J, with 10 bases between. The germline V gene has CDR1 LNHNV and CDR2 YYDKDF (reference sequence). DNA for the CDR3: TGTGCCACCAGCAGAGATCTTGGGGGATACGAGCAGTACTTC. Translation gives CATSRDLGGYEQYF.

The rearrangement links TRBV25-1 to TRBJ2-1; 9 nucleotides agree with TRBD1. Looked up from germline, CDR1 is MGHDK and CDR2 is SYGVNS. The V and J ends lost 1 base and 4 bases, in that order; junction bases with no gene match: 2. CDR3 length: 15 residues. CDR3 sequence: CASSESGQGYNEQFF. CDR3 DNA: TGTGCCAGCAGTGAATCGGGACAGGGTTACAATGAGCAGTTCTTC. Based on the CDR3 plus reference TRBV25-1 and TRBJ2-1, the full variable domain is EADIYQTPRYLVIGTGKKITLECSQTMGHDKMYWYQQDPGMELHLIHYSYGVNSTEKGDLSSESTVSRIRTEHFPLTLESARPSHTSQYLCASSESGQGYNEQFFGPGTRLTVL.

This chain joins TRBV12-5 and TRBJ2-3; 7 bases are a match to TRBD2. From germline, CDR1 is LGHNT and CDR2 FRNRAP. V gave up 4 bases and J gave up 4 bases; unmatched junction bases: 8. This CDR3 has 15 amino acids. This CDR3 is CASGSLGGGADTQYF. The CDR3 region has the DNA TGTGCTAGTGGTTCCCTTGGGGGGGGTGCAGATACGCAGTATTTT.

This clonotype has just a few counts. The chain carries TRBV2 and TRBJ2-5; TRBD2 aligns across 7 bases. The CDR3 consists of 16 residues. Germline trimming cut 2 bases from V and 0 bases from J; bases unmatched to any gene: 6. The germline gives CDR1 SNHLY, CDR2 FYNNEI. CDR3 loop: CASSELWEGDQETQYF. CDR3 nucleotides: TGTGCCAGCAGTGAACTTTGGGAGGGTGACCAAGAGACCCAGTACTTC.

V and J are TRBV30 and TRBJ2-7, with 11 bases lining up with TRBD2. Germline CDR1 reads GTSNPN; CDR2 reads SVGIG (reference sequence). The V and J ends lost 3 bases and 0 bases, in that order; junction bases with no gene match: 7. This CDR3 region has 16 residues. CDR3: CAWSPIAGGGSYEQYF. The CDR3 DNA reads TGTGCCTGGAGCCCTATAGCGGGAGGGGGCTCCTACGAGCAGTACTTC.

This clonotype was seen only a few times. The chain combines TRBV29-1 with TRBJ1-4; D might be TRBD1 (5 bases). The CDR3 has 15 residues. The V gene lost 6 bases and the J gene lost 0 bases, with 14 bases spanning the gap. CDR1 SQVTM and CDR2 ANQGSEA come from the germline V gene. The CDR3 DNA reads TGCAGCGTCCGACGGTCGGGGGCAACTAATGAAAAACTGTTTTTT. Translating it yields CSVRRSGATNEKLFF.

The chain is built from TRBV2 and TRBJ1-4; 7 nucleotides line up with TRBD1. The CDR3 is 13 amino acids. The V gene end was trimmed by 8 bases and the J gene end by 2 bases; junction bases not matched to a gene: 2. Germline lookup yields CDR1 SNHLY and CDR2 FYNNEI. CDR3 sequence (DNA): TGTGCCAGCGACAGGGCTACTAATGAAAAACTGTTTTTT. It translates to CASDRATNEKLFF. Combining the CDR3 with reference TRBV2 and TRBJ1-4 gives the whole variable domain EPEVTQTPSHQVTQMGQEVILRCVPISNHLYFYWYRQILGQKVEFLVSFYNNEISEKSEIFDDQFSVERPDGSNFTLKIRSTKLEDSAMYFCASDRATNEKLFFGSGTQLSVL.

This chain links TRBV6-4 with TRBJ2-3; D is unresolved. Germline V gene data show CDR1 as MRHNA and CDR2 as SNTAGT. Trimming left V 6 bases short and J 5 bases short, with 12 bases between. The CDR3 extends over 13 amino acids. CDR3 loop: CASRINGGDTQYF. DNA of the CDR3: TGTGCCAGCAGAATAAATGGTGGAGATACGCAGTATTTT.

This clonotype occurred a few times. The J gene is TRBJ2-4, the V gene TRBV19, with 12 positions matching TRBD2. With 2 bases clipped from V and 0 bases from J, the junction kept 2 bases outside the gene matches. Germline CDR1 and CDR2: LNHDA and SQIVND (reference sequence). The CDR3 loop spans 17 amino acids. The CDR3 here is CASSIRLAGAAKNIQYF. The DNA of the CDR3 is TGTGCCAGTAGTATAAGACTAGCGGGAGCAGCCAAAAACATTCAGTACTTC.

The chain has TRBV9 and TRBJ2-7, with a tentative D call TRBD2 (5 bases). In germline, CDR1 is SGDLS, CDR2 YYNGEE. The CDR3 totals 15 residues. V gave up 4 bases and J gave up 6 bases, with 20 bases separating them. The CDR3 is CASSPAVAVAGEQYF. The CDR3 DNA reads TGTGCCAGCAGCCCGGCGGTGGCGGTGGCGGGCGAGCAGTACTTC. Full variable domain (rest looked up from reference TRBV9 and TRBJ2-7): DSGVTQTPKHLITATGQRVTLRCSPRSGDLSVYWYQQSLDQGLQFLIQYYNGEERAKGNILERFSAQQFPDLHSELNLSSLELGDSALYFCASSPAVAVAGEQYFGPGTRLTVT.

This clonotype was recorded many times. The chain links TRBV29-1 to TRBJ2-1; the match to TRBD1 covers 10 bases. The CDR3 is made up of 14 amino acids. With V trimmed by 6 bases and J by 3 bases, 5 bases remained unmatched. Germline V CDR1 and CDR2: SQVTM, ANQGSEA. In nucleotides, the CDR3 is TGCAGCGTAGACAGGGGGCAATTCTACAATGAGCAGTTCTTC. Translation: CSVDRGQFYNEQFF.

This clonotype turned up a few times. This chain connects TRBV4-3 to TRBJ2-1; the D call may be TRBD1 or TRBD2 (5 bases each). Germline-derived CDR1 and CDR2 are LGHNA and YSLEER. V was clipped by 1 base and J by 6 bases, with 16 bases between them. This CDR3 is built from 16 residues. CDR3: CASSQGSSGRGNEQFF. For the CDR3, the DNA is TGCGCCAGCAGCCAAGGTTCAAGCGGAAGGGGCAATGAGCAGTTCTTC.